This T cell receptor (beta chain) was retrieved from a study of tumour-infiltrating T cells in Burkitt lymphoma. Whole-study context: This cohort included all epidemiological subtypes of Burkitt lymphoma.

This clone has a handful of counts. V dropped 0 bases and J dropped 2 bases, with 12 bases sitting between them. Looked up from germline, CDR1 is SGHRS and CDR2 is YFSETQ. The CDR3 contains 15 residues. Sequencing used immunoSEQ multiplex PCR; TCRdb keeps in-frame clones, though not all of them. Of 43,000 or so clones listed, around 30% were seen once; the top ten hold about 3%. V is TRBV5-1 and J is TRBJ2-7; unclear D gene. The specimen sequenced was tumor tissue. The sequence derives from a human donor with Burkitt lymphoma. The CDR3 spells CASSLANLKAYEQYF. The CDR3 bases are TGCGCCAGCAGCTTGGCCAACTTAAAAGCCTACGAGCAGTACTTC. The entire variable domain, with the rest obtained from reference TRBV5-1 and TRBJ2-7, is as follows: KAGVTQTPRYLIKTRGQQVTLSCSPISGHRSVSWYQQTPGQGLQFLFEYFSETQRNKGNFPGRFSGRQFSNSRSEMNVSTLELGDSALYLCASSLANLKAYEQYFGPGTRLTVT.